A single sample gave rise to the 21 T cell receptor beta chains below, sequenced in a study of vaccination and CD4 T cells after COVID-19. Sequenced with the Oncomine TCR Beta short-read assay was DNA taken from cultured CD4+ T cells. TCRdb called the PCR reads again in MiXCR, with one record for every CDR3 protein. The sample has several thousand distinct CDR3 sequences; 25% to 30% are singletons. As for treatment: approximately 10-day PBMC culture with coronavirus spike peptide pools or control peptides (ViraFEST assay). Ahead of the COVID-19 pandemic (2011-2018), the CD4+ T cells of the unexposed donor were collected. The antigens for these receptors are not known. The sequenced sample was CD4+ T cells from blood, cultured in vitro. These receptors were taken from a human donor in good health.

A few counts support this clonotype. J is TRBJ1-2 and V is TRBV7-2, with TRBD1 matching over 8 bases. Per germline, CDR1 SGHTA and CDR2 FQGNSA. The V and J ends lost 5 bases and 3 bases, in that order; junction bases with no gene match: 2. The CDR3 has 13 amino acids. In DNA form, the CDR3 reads TGTGCCAGCAGCCTGGACAGGGACTATGGCTACACCTTC. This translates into CASSLDRDYGYTF.

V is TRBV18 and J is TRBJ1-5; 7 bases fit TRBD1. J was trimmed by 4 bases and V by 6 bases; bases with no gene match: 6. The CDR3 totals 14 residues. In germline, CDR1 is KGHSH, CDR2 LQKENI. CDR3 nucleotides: TGTGCCAGCTCCCGGGGGGACAGTAATCAGCCCCAGCATTTT. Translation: CASSRGDSNQPQHF.

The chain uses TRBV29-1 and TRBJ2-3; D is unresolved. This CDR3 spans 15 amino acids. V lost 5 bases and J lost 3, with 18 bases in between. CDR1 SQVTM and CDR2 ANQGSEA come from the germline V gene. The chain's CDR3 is CSVQRPLFSTDTQYF. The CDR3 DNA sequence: TGCAGCGTTCAACGGCCCCTATTCTCAACAGATACGCAGTATTTT.

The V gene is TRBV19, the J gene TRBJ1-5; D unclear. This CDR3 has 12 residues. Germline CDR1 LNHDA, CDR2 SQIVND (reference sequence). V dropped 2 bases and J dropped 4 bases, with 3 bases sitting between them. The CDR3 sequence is CASSIMNQPQHF. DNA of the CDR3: TGTGCCAGTAGTATAATGAATCAGCCCCAGCATTTT.

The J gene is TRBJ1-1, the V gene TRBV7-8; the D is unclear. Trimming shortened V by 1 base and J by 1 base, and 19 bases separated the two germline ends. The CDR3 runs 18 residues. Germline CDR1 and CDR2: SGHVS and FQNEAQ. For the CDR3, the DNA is TGTGCCAGCAGCTTAGTAAGACTCTCCCGAGGAAAGAACACTGAAGCTTTCTTT. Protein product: CASSLVRLSRGKNTEAFF.

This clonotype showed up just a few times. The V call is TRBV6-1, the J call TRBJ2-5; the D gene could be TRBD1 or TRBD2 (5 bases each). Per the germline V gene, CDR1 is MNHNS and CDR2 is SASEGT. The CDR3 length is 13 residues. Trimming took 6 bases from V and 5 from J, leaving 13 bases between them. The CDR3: CASRRGLEETQYF. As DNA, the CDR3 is TGTGCCAGCAGGAGGGGTCTGGAGGAGACCCAGTACTTC.

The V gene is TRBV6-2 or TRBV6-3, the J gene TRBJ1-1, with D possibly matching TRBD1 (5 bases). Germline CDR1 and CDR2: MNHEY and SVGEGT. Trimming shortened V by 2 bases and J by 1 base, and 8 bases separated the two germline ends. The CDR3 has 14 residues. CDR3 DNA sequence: TGTGCCAGCAGTTACCGGGGCCCGAACACTGAAGCTTTCTTT. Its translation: CASSYRGPNTEAFF.

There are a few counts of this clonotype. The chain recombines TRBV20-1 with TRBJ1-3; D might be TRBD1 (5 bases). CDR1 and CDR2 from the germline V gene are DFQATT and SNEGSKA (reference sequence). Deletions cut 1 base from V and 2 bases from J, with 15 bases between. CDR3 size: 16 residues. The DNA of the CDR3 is TGCAGTGCTAGAGCAGGCAGGGCAGCTACTGGAAACACCATATATTTT. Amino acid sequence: CSARAGRAATGNTIYF.

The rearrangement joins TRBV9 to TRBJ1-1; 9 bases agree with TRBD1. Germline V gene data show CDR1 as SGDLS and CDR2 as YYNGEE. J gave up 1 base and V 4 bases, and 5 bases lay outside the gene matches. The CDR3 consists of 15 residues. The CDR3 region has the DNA TGTGCCAGCAGCCTGCTGGGACAGGGGAACACTGAAGCTTTCTTT. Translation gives CASSLLGQGNTEAFF.

The CDR3 DNA follows: TGTGCCAGTAGTATAGTAGGGGTTGGGGCCAACGTCCTGACTTTC. This gives the protein CASSIVGVGANVLTF. The V gene is TRBV19, the J gene TRBJ2-6, with a tentative D call TRBD1 (5 bases). CDR3 length: 15 amino acids. Germline V gene lookup returns CDR1 LNHDA and CDR2 SQIVND (reference sequence). Trimming pared 1 base from V and 3 bases from J, leaving 7 bases between.

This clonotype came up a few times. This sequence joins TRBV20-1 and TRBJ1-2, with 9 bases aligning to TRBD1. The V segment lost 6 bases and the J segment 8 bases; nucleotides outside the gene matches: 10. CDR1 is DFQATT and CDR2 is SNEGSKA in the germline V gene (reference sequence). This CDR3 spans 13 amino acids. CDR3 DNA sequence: TGCAGTGCGGCAAGGGGACAGGGTGGCGGCTACACCTTC. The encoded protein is CSAARGQGGGYTF.

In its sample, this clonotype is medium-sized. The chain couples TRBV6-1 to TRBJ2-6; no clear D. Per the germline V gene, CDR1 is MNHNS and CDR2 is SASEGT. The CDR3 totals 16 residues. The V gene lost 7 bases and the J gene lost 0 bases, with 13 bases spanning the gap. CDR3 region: CASTQRLHSGANVLTF. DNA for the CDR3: TGTGCCAGCACCCAACGGCTGCACTCTGGGGCCAACGTCCTGACTTTC.

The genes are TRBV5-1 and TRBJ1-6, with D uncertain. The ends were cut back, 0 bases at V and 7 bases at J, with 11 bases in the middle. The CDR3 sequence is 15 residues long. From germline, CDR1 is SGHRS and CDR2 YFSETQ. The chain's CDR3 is CASSLEAPLNSPLHF. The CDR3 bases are TGCGCCAGCAGCTTGGAGGCACCGTTAAATTCACCCCTCCACTTT.

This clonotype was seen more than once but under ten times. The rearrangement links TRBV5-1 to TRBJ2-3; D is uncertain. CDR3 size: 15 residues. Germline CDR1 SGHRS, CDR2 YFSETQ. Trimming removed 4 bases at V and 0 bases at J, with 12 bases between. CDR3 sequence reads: CASSPQALSTDTQYF. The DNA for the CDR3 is TGCGCCAGCAGCCCTCAGGCATTAAGCACAGATACGCAGTATTTT.

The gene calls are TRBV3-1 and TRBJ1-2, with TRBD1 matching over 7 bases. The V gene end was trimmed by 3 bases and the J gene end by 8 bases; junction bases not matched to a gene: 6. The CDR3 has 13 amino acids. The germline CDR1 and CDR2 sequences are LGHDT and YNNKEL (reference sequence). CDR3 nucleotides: TGTGCCAGCAGCCACCGAGAAGGGGGCGGCTACACCTTC. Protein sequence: CASSHREGGGYTF.

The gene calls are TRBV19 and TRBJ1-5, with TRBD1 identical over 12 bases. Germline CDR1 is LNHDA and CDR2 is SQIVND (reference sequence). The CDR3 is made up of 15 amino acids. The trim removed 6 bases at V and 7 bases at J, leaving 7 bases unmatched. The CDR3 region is CASRLGQGAHQPQHF. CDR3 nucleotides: TGTGCCAGTAGGCTGGGACAGGGGGCTCACCAGCCCCAGCATTTT.

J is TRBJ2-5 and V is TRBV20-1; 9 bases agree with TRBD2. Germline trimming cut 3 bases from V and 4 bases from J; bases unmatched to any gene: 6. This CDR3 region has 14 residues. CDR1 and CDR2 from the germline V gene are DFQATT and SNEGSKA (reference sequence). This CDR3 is CSARAPAGGETQYF. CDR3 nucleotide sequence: TGCAGTGCTAGGGCCCCAGCGGGGGGAGAGACCCAGTACTTC.

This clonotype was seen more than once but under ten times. The CDR3 sequence is CASSLGGTGSAYEQYF. The CDR3 DNA reads as TGTGCCAGCAGCTTAGGAGGGACCGGTTCGGCTTACGAGCAGTACTTC. The chain combines TRBV7-6 with TRBJ2-7, with D tentatively TRBD1 or TRBD2 (5 bases each). Germline-derived CDR1 and CDR2 are SGHVS and FNYEAQ. This CDR3 is 16 amino acids long. Deletions cut 1 base from V and 4 bases from J, with 17 bases between.

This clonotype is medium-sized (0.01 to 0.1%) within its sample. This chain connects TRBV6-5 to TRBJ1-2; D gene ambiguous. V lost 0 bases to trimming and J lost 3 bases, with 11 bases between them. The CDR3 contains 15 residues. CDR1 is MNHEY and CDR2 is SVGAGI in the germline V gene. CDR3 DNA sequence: TGTGCCAGCAGTTACTCTTCCCCAGGCGACTATGGCTACACCTTC. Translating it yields CASSYSSPGDYGYTF.

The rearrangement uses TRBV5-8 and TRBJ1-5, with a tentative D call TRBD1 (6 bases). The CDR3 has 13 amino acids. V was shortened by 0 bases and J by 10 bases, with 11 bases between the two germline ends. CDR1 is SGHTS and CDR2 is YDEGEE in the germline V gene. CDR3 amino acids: CASSLGDTSPQHF. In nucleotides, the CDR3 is TGTGCCAGCAGCTTGGGGGACACTTCCCCCCAGCATTTT.

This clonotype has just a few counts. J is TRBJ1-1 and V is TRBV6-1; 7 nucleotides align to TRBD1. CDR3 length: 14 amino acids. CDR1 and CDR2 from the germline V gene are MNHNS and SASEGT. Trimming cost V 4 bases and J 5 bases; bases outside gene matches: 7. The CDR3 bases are TGTGCCAGCAGTGTCCGGGACAGCGGTACTGAAGCTTTCTTT. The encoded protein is CASSVRDSGTEAFF.